The 28 T cell receptor beta chains presented below share a single source sample, sequenced in a study of T cells in Graves' hyperthyroidism and ophthalmopathy. TCR beta CDR3 sequences were amplified from RNA transcripts. First-round RT-PCR of the TCR CDR3 relied on the HTBI primer set. Each CDR3 protein is one row after TCRdb ran MiXCR on the multiplex PCR reads. The profile shows hundreds of thousands of distinct CDR3 sequences, roughly 15% of them singletons. Source material: blood. The receptors here all came from a woman between 18 and 29 years old with Graves' hyperthyroidism.

This clonotype was detected many times. The chain has TRBV6-1 and TRBJ1-1; TRBD1 is a possible D gene (5 bases). The germline V and J ends were trimmed by 4 bases and 4 bases, with 13 bases remaining between them. Germline assignment: CDR1 MNHNS and CDR2 SASEGT. The CDR3 has 14 residues. In nucleotides, the CDR3 is TGTGCCAGCAGTGTCGGGGGATTGGGCACTGAAGCTTTCTTT. Translating gives CASSVGGLGTEAFF.

The table lists this clonotype with many counts. The rearrangement joins TRBV6-1 to TRBJ1-2, with 7 bases identical to TRBD1. The CDR3 is 15 amino acids. Germline V lookup: CDR1 MNHNS, CDR2 SASEGT. With 6 bases clipped from V and 0 bases from J, the junction kept 7 bases outside the gene matches. CDR3 DNA sequence: TGTGCCAGCAGCATAGACAGGGCAGCTAACTATGGCTACACCTTC. Translated: CASSIDRAANYGYTF.

In this sample, this clonotype turned up many times. This chain links TRBV4-3 with TRBJ2-2; D gene ambiguous. Between the trimmed V and J ends, which lost 3 bases and 1 base, there was a span of 15 bases. Germline CDR1 and CDR2: LGHNA and YSLEER. There are 17 residues in the CDR3. The CDR3 reads CASSHSYNRMNTGELFF. DNA for the CDR3: TGCGCCAGCAGCCACTCCTATAACAGAATGAACACCGGGGAGCTGTTTTTT.

This clonotype has at least ten counts. The chain employs TRBV3-1 and TRBJ2-2; D is undetermined. The CDR3 totals 11 residues. Germline CDR1 reads LGHDT; CDR2 reads YNNKEL (reference sequence). The V and J ends lost 1 base and 7 bases respectively, with 1 base between them. CDR3 in DNA: TGTGCCAGCAGCCAAGTCGGGGAGCTGTTTTTT. Residues: CASSQVGELFF. Filled out from reference TRBV3-1 and TRBJ2-2, the complete variable domain reads DTAVSQTPKYLVTQMGNDKSIKCEQNLGHDTMYWYKQDSKKFLKIMFSYNNKELIINETVPNRFSPKSPDKAHLNLHINSLELGDSAVYFCASSQVGELFFGEGSRLTVL.

This clonotype was counted many times. The chain carries TRBV3-1 and TRBJ1-2; 8 bases are shared with TRBD1. V gave up 4 bases and J gave up 2 bases; unmatched junction bases: 6. Germline V gene data show CDR1 as LGHDT and CDR2 as YNNKEL (reference sequence). CDR3 size: 15 residues. CDR3 sequence: CASSPPRTGNYGYTF. The CDR3 DNA follows: TGTGCCAGCAGCCCCCCCCGGACAGGGAACTATGGCTACACCTTC.

The rearrangement joins TRBV4-2 to TRBJ1-5; possibly TRBD1 for D (6 bases). The V end lost 1 base, the J end lost 5 bases, and 21 bases lay between the germline ends. CDR1 is LGHNA, CDR2 YNFKEQ, per germline. This CDR3 has 18 residues. CDR3 sequence: CASSQVGRARGIYQPQHF. For the CDR3, the DNA is TGTGCCAGCAGCCAAGTAGGTCGAGCTAGGGGGATCTATCAGCCCCAGCATTTT.

This clonotype was seen repeatedly, ten times or more. The chain carries TRBV20-1 and TRBJ2-7; 9 positions match TRBD2. This CDR3 comprises 14 residues. Germline V gene lookup returns CDR1 DFQATT and CDR2 SNEGSKA (reference sequence). Trimming removed 3 bases from V and 6 bases from J; junction bases left unmatched: 9. CDR3 sequence (DNA): TGCAGTGCTAGTGAGGGTAGCGGGAGTCGCGAGCAGTACTTC. Its translation: CSASEGSGSREQYF.

This clonotype has just a few counts. The V and J genes are TRBV27 and TRBJ2-4; D may be TRBD1 or TRBD2 (5 bases each). This CDR3 has 13 amino acids. From germline, CDR1 is MNHEY and CDR2 SMNVEV (reference sequence). The germline V and J ends were trimmed by 3 bases and 5 bases, with 8 bases remaining between them. Here the CDR3 DNA reads TGTGCCAGCAGTTTGGTGGGGGAAAACATTCAGTACTTC. Encoded protein: CASSLVGENIQYF.

V gene TRBV7-9 combines with J gene TRBJ2-3; 11 bases fit TRBD2. Trimming at V came to 2 bases and at J to 3 bases, leaving 7 bases not matched to a gene. The germline CDR1 and CDR2 sequences are SEHNR and FQNEAQ (reference sequence). This CDR3 comprises 17 residues. CDR3 nucleotide sequence: TGTGCCAGCAGCTTAAAACTAGCGGGAGATATAACAGATACGCAGTATTTT. It is translated as CASSLKLAGDITDTQYF. The variable domain in full, with the rest retrieved from reference TRBV7-9 and TRBJ2-3, is DTGVSQNPRHKITKRGQNVTFRCDPISEHNRLYWYRQTLGQGPEFLTYFQNEAQLEKSRLLSDRFSAERPKGSFSTLEIQRTEQGDSAMYLCASSLKLAGDITDTQYFGPGTRLTVL.

This clonotype turned up a few times. The genes are TRBV27 and TRBJ1-3; a weak D match, TRBD1 (5 bases). Germline loops: CDR1 MNHEY, CDR2 SMNVEV (reference sequence). Trimming shortened V by 3 bases and J by 3 bases, and 15 bases separated the two germline ends. CDR3 size: 16 residues. The CDR3 DNA follows: TGTGCCAGCAGTTTGGTTCGGTCGGGGCTTGGAAACACCATATATTTT. This gives the protein CASSLVRSGLGNTIYF.

This clonotype has a count of ten or more. This rearrangement joins TRBV28 to TRBJ2-1; D might be TRBD1 or TRBD2, each matching 5 bases. Trimming shortened V by 6 bases and J by 4 bases, and 16 bases separated the two germline ends. The CDR3 has 15 residues. The germline gives CDR1 MDHEN, CDR2 SYDVKM. CDR3 protein: CASSTRRGHYNEQFF. CDR3 coding DNA: TGTGCCAGCAGCACCAGACGGGGCCATTACAATGAGCAGTTCTTC. The full variable domain, in which reference TRBV28 and TRBJ2-1 provide the parts outside the CDR3, is DVKVTQSSRYLVKRTGEKVFLECVQDMDHENMFWYRQDPGLGLRLIYFSYDVKMKEKGDIPEGYSVSREKKERFSLILESASTNQTSMYLCASSTRRGHYNEQFFGPGTRLTVL.

V usage is TRBV2 and J usage is TRBJ2-3, with unresolved D. The CDR3 extends over 16 amino acids. Trimming removed 7 bases from V and 1 base from J, with 18 bases in between. Germline-derived CDR1 and CDR2 are SNHLY and FYNNEI. The CDR3 sequence is CASTSLSLFGTDTQYF. CDR3 coding DNA: TGTGCCAGCACCTCCCTTTCCCTCTTTGGCACAGATACGCAGTATTTT.

This clonotype was detected many times. The chain recombines TRBV11-2 with TRBJ1-1, with D uncertain. This CDR3 is 14 amino acids long. V lost 1 base, J lost 4 bases, and 10 bases lay in between. Germline V gene data show CDR1 as SGHAT and CDR2 as FQNNGV. CDR3 loop: CASSLVGVITEAFF. CDR3 bases: TGTGCCAGCAGCTTAGTTGGGGTAATCACTGAAGCTTTCTTT.

On this clonotype itself: With a much larger clone just one base away, this may be a read error. This CDR3 is CASSNMGLESYEQYF. The DNA for the CDR3 is TGTGCCAGCAGCAATATGGGACTAGAGTCCTACGAGCAGTACTTC. V and J are TRBV11-2 and TRBJ2-7; 8 bases line up with TRBD2. This CDR3 has 15 residues. Trimming took 5 bases from V and 1 from J; bases not matched to a gene: 7. The V gene's germline CDR1 is SGHAT and CDR2 FQNNGV.

This clonotype was detected only a few times. This sequence joins TRBV20-1 and TRBJ2-7; 8 bases map to TRBD2. From germline, CDR1 is DFQATT and CDR2 SNEGSKA (reference sequence). J was trimmed by 2 bases and V by 4 bases; bases with no gene match: 7. The CDR3 has 14 residues. Here the CDR3 DNA reads TGCAGTGCTATGCGATCGGGACTAGCCTACGAGCAGTACTTC. Translated, it gives CSAMRSGLAYEQYF.

This clonotype was seen many times. The V and J genes are TRBV27 and TRBJ2-7; tentative D call: TRBD2 (5 bases). Trimming left V 6 bases short and J 4 bases short, with 16 bases between. The CDR3 has 14 residues. Germline V gives CDR1 MNHEY, CDR2 SMNVEV (reference sequence). CDR3 loop: CASRRAPDSYEQYF. The DNA for the CDR3 is TGTGCCAGCAGACGTGCTCCGGACTCGTACGAGCAGTACTTC.

The CDR3 sequence is CASGFSIWSAITPVGYTF. CDR3 nucleotides: TGTGCTAGTGGTTTCTCTATTTGGAGCGCTATCACCCCGGTCGGCTACACCTTC. This rearrangement joins TRBV12-5 to TRBJ1-2; D unresolved. CDR3 length: 18 residues. Looked up from germline, CDR1 is LGHNT and CDR2 is FRNRAP. Deletions cut 3 bases from V and 8 bases from J, with 28 bases between.

V usage is TRBV7-2 and J usage is TRBJ1-6, with a possible D match to TRBD1 (5 bases). The CDR3 contains 14 residues. Germline V gene sequence: CDR1 SGHTA, CDR2 FQGNSA. V lost 1 base and J lost 6, with 7 bases in between. This CDR3 is CASSLVGVNSPLHF. CDR3 coding DNA: TGTGCCAGCAGCTTAGTAGGGGTTAATTCACCCCTCCACTTT. Full variable domain (rest looked up from reference TRBV7-2 and TRBJ1-6): GAGVSQSPSNKVTEKGKDVELRCDPISGHTALYWYRQSLGQGLEFLIYFQGNSAPDKSGLPSDRFSAERTGGSVSTLTIQRTQQEDSAVYLCASSLVGVNSPLHFGNGTRLTVT.

This clonotype has a count of ten or more. This chain uses TRBV6-1 with TRBJ1-1; TRBD1 might be the D (5 bases). Trimming cost V 5 bases and J 8 bases, with 15 bases left between them. Germline V lookup: CDR1 MNHNS, CDR2 SASEGT. The CDR3 extends over 13 amino acids. The chain's CDR3 is CASSSEPTGEAFF. Written as DNA, the CDR3 is TGTGCCAGCAGTTCCGAGCCCACAGGAGAAGCTTTCTTT.

In its sample, this clonotype was seen many times. This chain uses TRBV3-1 with TRBJ2-1, with D perhaps TRBD2 (5 bases). CDR1 and CDR2 from the germline V gene are LGHDT and YNNKEL (reference sequence). The CDR3 totals 12 residues. V was pared by 7 bases and J by 10 bases, with 14 bases between. The CDR3: CASNRGREEQFF. In nucleotides, the CDR3 is TGTGCCAGCAACCGTGGGAGAGAGGAGCAGTTCTTC.

The table lists this clonotype with a few counts. The rearrangement links TRBV19 to TRBJ2-7; D is undetermined. V was clipped by 3 bases and J by 0 bases, with 12 bases between them. The CDR3 length is 15 residues. Germline V gene sequence: CDR1 LNHDA, CDR2 SQIVND (reference sequence). CDR3 sequence: CASSISGQSSYEQYF. As DNA, the CDR3 is TGTGCCAGTAGTATTTCCGGTCAGAGCTCCTACGAGCAGTACTTC.

This clonotype was counted ten times or more. DNA for the CDR3: TGCAGTGCCCTCGGCACTGAAGCTTTCTTT. It translates to CSALGTEAFF. The chain employs TRBV20-1 and TRBJ1-1; D uncertain. CDR1 and CDR2 (germline): DFQATT, SNEGSKA (reference sequence). The V and J ends lost 6 bases and 4 bases respectively, with 6 bases between them. The CDR3 is 10 amino acids.

The rearrangement joins TRBV30 to TRBJ2-2; 8 positions agree with TRBD2. The CDR3 consists of 17 residues. The V gene end was trimmed by 0 bases and the J gene end by 6 bases; junction bases not matched to a gene: 12. Germline CDR1 is GTSNPN and CDR2 is SVGIG (reference sequence). CDR3 nucleotide sequence: TGTGCCTGGAGTGTACGGGGCGGGGGGCCGGCGGCCGGGGAGCTGTTTTTT. Protein product: CAWSVRGGGPAAGELFF.

The sample holds a few counts of this clonotype. V gene TRBV10-3 combines with J gene TRBJ1-5; D may be TRBD1 (5 bases). Germline V lookup: CDR1 ENHRY, CDR2 SYGVKD. The CDR3 loop spans 13 amino acids. Trimming pared 3 bases from V and 6 bases from J, leaving 9 bases between. The CDR3 is CAISDRARQPQHF. CDR3 sequence (DNA): TGTGCCATCAGTGACAGGGCGCGTCAGCCCCAGCATTTT.

This clonotype appeared many times. The chain is built from TRBV30 and TRBJ1-3, with 7 bases identical to TRBD1. Per the germline V gene, CDR1 is GTSNPN and CDR2 is SVGIG (reference sequence). The CDR3 has 14 amino acids. The trim removed 7 bases at V and 3 bases at J, leaving 9 bases unmatched. As DNA, the CDR3 is TGTGCCTTGGAGACCGACAGGGTTGGAAACACCATATATTTT. Its translation: CALETDRVGNTIYF.

This clonotype came up a few times. The chain employs TRBV29-1 and TRBJ1-1; TRBD1 agrees at 9 bases. J lost 0 bases, V lost 7 bases, and 6 bases had no gene match. The germline V gene encodes CDR1 SQVTM and CDR2 ANQGSEA. The CDR3 totals 14 residues. The CDR3, as DNA: TGCAGCGCCGGACAGGGGAAGATGAACACTGAAGCTTTCTTT. It translates to CSAGQGKMNTEAFF.

This clonotype turned up a few times. This sequence joins TRBV4-1 and TRBJ1-1; D is ambiguous. The germline gives CDR1 MGHRA, CDR2 YSYEKL. CDR3 length equals 17 residues. V was cut by 0 bases and J by 0 bases, with 14 bases left in between. As DNA, the CDR3 is TGCGCCAGCAGCCAAGATCCCCGAAACCCCATGAACACTGAAGCTTTCTTT. As protein: CASSQDPRNPMNTEAFF.

As regards this clonotype: A much larger clonotype is one base distant, so this may be a read error. The chain links TRBV12-3 or TRBV12-4 to TRBJ2-7; weak D call: TRBD2 (6 bases). CDR3 length: 14 residues. The CDR3 DNA reads TGTGCCGGCAGTTGGGCCGGGGGTTCCTACGAGCAGTACTTC. Translation: CAGSWAGGSYEQYF.